Included here is one T cell receptor (beta chain) sequence, with context. The data derive from a study of blood T cells in healthy people across ages. Whole-study context: About one barcoded beta molecule per two T cells was captured by template switching.

Whenever a sample was processed, at least 7 million PBMCs were isolated. Sample-barcoded 5' priming and a J-beta primer mix drove a second PCR of about 6 to 12 cycles. Via MiXCR, TCRdb re-called the 5' RACE reads, giving one row per CDR3 protein. The sample yields fewer than 900,000 distinct CDR3 sequences, roughly 47% seen once. The germline V gene has CDR1 DFQATT and CDR2 SNEGSKA (reference sequence). V was pared by 3 bases and J by 4 bases, with 5 bases of the junction left unmatched. CDR3 size: 15 residues. The chain couples TRBV20-1 to TRBJ2-3, with TRBD2 matching 12 bases. This TCR was recovered from a woman aged 55-70 years in good health. The sample comprised blood. DNA of the CDR3: TGCAGTGCTAGCACTAGCGGGGGGCAGGCAGATACGCAGTATTTT. It is translated as CSASTSGGQADTQYF.